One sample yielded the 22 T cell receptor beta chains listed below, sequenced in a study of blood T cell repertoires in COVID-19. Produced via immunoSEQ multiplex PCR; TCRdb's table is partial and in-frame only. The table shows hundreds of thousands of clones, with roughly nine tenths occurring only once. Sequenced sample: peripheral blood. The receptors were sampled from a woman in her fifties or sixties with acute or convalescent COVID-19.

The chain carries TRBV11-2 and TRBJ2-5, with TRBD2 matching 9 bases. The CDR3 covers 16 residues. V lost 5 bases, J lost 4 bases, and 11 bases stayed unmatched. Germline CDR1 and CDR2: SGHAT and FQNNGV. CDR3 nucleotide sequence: TGTGCCAGCAGCCAGCGGGGGGCCAGGGGTGGAGAGACCCAGTACTTC. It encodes CASSQRGARGGETQYF.

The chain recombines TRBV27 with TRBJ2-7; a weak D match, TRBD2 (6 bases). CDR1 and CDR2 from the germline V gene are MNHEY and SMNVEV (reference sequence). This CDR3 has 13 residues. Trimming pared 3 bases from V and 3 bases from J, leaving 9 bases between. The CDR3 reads CASSFGTGYEQYF. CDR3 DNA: TGTGCCAGCAGTTTTGGGACTGGCTACGAGCAGTACTTC.

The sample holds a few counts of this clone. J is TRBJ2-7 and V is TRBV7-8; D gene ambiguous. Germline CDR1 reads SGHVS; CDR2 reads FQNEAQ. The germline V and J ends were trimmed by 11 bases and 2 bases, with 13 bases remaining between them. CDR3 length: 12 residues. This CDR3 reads CASTTATYEQYF. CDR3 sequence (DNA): TGTGCCTCCACAACAGCTACCTACGAGCAGTACTTC.

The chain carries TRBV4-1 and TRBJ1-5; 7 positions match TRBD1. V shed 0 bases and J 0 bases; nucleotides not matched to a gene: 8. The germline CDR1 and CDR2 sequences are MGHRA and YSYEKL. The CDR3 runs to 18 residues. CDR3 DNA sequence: TGCGCCAGCAGCCAAGACCCTACAGGGGCCACTAGCAATCAGCCCCAGCATTTT. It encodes CASSQDPTGATSNQPQHF.

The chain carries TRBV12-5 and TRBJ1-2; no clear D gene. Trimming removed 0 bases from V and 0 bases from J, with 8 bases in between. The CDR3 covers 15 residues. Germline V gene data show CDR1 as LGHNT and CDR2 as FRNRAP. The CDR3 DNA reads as TGTGCTAGTGGTTTGGTTGCGAGGACTAACTATGGCTACACCTTC. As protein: CASGLVARTNYGYTF. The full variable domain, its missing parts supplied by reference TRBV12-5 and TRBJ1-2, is DARVTQTPRHKVTEMGQEVTMRCQPILGHNTVFWYRQTMMQGLELLAYFRNRAPLDDSGMPKDRFSAEMPDATLATLKIQPSEPRDSAVYFCASGLVARTNYGYTFGSGTRLTVV.

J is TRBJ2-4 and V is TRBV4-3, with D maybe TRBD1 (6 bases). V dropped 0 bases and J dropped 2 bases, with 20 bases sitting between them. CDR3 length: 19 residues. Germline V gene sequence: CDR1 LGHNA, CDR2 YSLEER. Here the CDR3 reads CASSQDRGGTDRSKNIQYF. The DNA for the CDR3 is TGCGCCAGCAGCCAAGATAGAGGCGGCACGGACAGATCCAAAAACATTCAGTACTTC.

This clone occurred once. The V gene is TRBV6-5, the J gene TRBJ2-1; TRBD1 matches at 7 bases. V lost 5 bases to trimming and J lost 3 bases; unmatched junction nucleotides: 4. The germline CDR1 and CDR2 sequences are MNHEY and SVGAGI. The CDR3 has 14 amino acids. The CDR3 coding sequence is TGTGCCAGCAGTACGGGACAGCGCTACAATGAGCAGTTCTTC. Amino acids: CASSTGQRYNEQFF.

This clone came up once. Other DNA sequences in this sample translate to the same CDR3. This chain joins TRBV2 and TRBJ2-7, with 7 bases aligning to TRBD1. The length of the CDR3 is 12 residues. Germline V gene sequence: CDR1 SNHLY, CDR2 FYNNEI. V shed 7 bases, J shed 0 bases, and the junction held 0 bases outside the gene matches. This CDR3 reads CASNRGSYEQYF. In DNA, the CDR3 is TGTGCCAGCAACAGGGGCTCCTACGAGCAGTACTTC.

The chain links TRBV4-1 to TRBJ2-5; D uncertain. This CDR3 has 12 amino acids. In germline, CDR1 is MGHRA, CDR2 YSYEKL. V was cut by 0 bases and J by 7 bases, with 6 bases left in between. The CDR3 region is CASSQDQRTQYF. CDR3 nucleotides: TGCGCCAGCAGCCAAGATCAGCGGACCCAGTACTTC.

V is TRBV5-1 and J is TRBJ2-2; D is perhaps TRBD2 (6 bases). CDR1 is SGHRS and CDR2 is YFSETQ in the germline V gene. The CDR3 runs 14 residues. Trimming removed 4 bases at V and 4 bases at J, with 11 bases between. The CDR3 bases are TGCGCCAGCAGCCTTCCGGAGGGCACCGGGGAGCTGTTTTTT. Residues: CASSLPEGTGELFF.

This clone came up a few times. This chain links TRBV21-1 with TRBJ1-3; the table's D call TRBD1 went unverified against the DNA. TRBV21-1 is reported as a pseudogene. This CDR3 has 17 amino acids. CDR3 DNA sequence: TGTGCCAGCAGCAATACCGCCGGGACAGGGGATGGAAACACCATATATTTT. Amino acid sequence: CASSNTAGTGDGNTIYF.

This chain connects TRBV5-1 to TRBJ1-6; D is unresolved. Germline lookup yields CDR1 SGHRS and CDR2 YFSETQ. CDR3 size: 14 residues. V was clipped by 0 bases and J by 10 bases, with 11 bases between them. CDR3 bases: TGCGCCAGCAGCTTGGGTGGAGTTGGGTCACCCCTCCACTTT. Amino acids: CASSLGGVGSPLHF.

The CDR3 protein is CASSSRAGAKNIQYF. The CDR3 DNA follows: TGTGCCAGCAGTTCCAGGGCAGGGGCCAAAAACATTCAGTACTTC. V usage is TRBV6-5 and J usage is TRBJ2-4; possible D gene TRBD1, 5 bases. The CDR3 runs 15 residues. The germline V gene has CDR1 MNHEY and CDR2 SVGAGI. The germline V and J ends were trimmed by 4 bases and 1 base, with 11 bases remaining between them.

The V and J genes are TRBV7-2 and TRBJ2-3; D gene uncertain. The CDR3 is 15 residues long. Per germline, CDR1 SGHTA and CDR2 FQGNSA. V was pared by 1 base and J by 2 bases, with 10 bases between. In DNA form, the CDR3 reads TGTGCCAGCAGCTTAGGGCTCCTTTACACAGATACGCAGTATTTT. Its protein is CASSLGLLYTDTQYF. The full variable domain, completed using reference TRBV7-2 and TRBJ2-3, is GAGVSQSPSNKVTEKGKDVELRCDPISGHTALYWYRQSLGQGLEFLIYFQGNSAPDKSGLPSDRFSAERTGGSVSTLTIQRTQQEDSAVYLCASSLGLLYTDTQYFGPGTRLTVL.

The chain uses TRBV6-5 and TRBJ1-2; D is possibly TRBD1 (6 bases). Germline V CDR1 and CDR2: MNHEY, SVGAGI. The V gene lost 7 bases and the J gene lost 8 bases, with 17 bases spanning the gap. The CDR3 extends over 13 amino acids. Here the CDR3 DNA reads TGTGCCAGCACCGAGGGGGGGGCGGGAGGCTACACCTTC. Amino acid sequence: CASTEGGAGGYTF.

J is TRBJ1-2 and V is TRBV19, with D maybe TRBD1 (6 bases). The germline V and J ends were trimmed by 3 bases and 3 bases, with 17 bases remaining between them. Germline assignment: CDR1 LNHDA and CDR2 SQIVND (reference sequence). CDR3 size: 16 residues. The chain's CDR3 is CASSIQGHGYDYGYTF. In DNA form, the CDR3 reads TGTGCCAGTAGTATCCAGGGGCACGGTTATGACTATGGCTACACCTTC.

This chain's CDR3 is CASTDRVYGYTF. The CDR3 nucleotides are TGTGCCAGCACCGACAGGGTCTATGGCTACACCTTC. The gene calls are TRBV6-5 and TRBJ1-2; TRBD1 aligns across 7 bases. Germline-derived CDR1 and CDR2 are MNHEY and SVGAGI. The CDR3 loop spans 12 amino acids. With 7 bases clipped from V and 4 bases from J, the junction kept 3 bases outside the gene matches.

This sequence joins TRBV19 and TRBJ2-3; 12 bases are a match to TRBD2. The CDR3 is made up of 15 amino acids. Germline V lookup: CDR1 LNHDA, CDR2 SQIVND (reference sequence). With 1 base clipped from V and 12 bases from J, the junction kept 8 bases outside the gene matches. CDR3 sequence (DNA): TGTGCCAGTAGTATAGCTCTACTAGCGGGAGGAGTACAGTATTTT. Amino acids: CASSIALLAGGVQYF.

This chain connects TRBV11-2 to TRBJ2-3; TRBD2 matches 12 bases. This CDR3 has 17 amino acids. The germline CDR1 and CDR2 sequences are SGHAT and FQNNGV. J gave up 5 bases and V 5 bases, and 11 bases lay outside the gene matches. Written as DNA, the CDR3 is TGTGCCAGCAGCCCATCATTTCTAGCGGGAGGGGGAGATACGCAGTATTTT. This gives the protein CASSPSFLAGGGDTQYF.

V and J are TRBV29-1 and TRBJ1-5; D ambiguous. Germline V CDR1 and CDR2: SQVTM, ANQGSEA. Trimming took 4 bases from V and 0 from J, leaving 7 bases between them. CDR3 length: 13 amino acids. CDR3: CSVVVNSNQPQHF. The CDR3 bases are TGCAGCGTTGTAGTCAATAGCAATCAGCCCCAGCATTTT. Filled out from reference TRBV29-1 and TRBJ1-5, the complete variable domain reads SAVISQKPSRDICQRGTSLTIQCQVDSQVTMMFWYRQQPGQSLTLIATANQGSEATYESGFVIDKFPISRPNLTFSTLTVSNMSPEDSSIYLCSVVVNSNQPQHFGDGTRLSIL.

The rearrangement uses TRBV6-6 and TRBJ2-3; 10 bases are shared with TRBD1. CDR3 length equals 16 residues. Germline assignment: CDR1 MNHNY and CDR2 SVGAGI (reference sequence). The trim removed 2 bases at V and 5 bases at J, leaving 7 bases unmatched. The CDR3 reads CASSYRGQGLQDTQYF. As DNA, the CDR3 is TGTGCCAGCAGTTACCGGGGACAGGGGTTGCAAGATACGCAGTATTTT.

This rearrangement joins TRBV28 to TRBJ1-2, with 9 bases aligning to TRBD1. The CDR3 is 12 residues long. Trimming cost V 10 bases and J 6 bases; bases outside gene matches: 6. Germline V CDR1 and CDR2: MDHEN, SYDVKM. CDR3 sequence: CATLRQGDGYTF. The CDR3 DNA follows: TGTGCCACATTAAGACAGGGGGATGGCTACACCTTC.